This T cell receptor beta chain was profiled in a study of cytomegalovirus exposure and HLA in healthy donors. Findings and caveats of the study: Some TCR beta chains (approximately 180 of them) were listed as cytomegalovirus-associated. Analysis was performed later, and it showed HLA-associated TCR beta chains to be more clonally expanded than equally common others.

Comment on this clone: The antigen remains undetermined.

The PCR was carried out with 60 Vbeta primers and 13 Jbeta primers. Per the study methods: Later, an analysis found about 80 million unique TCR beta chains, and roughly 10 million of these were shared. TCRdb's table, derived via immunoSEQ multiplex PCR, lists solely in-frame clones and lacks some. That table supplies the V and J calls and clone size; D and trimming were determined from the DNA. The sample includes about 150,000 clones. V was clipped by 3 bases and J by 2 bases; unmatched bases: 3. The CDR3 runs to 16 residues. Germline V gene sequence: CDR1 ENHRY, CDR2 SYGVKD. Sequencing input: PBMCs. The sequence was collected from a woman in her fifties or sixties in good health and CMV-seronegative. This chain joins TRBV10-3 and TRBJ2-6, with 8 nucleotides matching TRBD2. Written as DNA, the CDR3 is TGTGCCATCAGTGAAAACGGGGGGGCTGGGGCCAACGTCCTGACTTTC. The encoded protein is CAISENGGAGANVLTF.